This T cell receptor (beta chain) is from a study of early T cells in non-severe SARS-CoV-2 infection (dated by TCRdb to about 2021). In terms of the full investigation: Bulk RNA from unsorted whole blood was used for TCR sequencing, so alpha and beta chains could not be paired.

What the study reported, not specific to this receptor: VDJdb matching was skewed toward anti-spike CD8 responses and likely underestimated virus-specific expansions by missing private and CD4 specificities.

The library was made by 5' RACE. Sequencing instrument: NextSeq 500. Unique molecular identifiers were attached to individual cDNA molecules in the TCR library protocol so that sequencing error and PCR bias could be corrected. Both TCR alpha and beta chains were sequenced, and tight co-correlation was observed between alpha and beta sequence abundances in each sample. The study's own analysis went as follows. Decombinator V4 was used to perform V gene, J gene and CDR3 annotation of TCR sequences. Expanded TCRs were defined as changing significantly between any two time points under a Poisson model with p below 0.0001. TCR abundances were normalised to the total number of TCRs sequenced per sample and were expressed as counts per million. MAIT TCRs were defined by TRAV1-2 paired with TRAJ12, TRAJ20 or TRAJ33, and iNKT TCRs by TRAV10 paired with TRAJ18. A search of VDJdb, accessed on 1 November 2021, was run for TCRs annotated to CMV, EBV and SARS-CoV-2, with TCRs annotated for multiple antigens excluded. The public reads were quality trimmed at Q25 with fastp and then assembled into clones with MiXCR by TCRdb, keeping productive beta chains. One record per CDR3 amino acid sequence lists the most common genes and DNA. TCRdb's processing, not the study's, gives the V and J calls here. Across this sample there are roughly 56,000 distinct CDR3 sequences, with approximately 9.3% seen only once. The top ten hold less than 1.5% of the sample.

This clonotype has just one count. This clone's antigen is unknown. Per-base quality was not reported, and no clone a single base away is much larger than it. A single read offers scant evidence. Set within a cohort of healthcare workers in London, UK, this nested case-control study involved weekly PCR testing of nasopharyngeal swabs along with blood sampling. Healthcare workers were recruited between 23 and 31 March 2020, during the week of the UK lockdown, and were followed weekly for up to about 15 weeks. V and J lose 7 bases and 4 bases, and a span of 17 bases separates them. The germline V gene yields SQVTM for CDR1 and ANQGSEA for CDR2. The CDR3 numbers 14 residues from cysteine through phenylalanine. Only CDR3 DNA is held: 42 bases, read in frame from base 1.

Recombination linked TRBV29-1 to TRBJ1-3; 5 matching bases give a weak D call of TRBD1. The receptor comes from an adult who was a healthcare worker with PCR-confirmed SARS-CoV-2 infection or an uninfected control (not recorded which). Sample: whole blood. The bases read TGCAGCGCGTCCCGGGACCTAATCGGAAACACCATATATTTT. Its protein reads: CSASRDLIGNTIYF.